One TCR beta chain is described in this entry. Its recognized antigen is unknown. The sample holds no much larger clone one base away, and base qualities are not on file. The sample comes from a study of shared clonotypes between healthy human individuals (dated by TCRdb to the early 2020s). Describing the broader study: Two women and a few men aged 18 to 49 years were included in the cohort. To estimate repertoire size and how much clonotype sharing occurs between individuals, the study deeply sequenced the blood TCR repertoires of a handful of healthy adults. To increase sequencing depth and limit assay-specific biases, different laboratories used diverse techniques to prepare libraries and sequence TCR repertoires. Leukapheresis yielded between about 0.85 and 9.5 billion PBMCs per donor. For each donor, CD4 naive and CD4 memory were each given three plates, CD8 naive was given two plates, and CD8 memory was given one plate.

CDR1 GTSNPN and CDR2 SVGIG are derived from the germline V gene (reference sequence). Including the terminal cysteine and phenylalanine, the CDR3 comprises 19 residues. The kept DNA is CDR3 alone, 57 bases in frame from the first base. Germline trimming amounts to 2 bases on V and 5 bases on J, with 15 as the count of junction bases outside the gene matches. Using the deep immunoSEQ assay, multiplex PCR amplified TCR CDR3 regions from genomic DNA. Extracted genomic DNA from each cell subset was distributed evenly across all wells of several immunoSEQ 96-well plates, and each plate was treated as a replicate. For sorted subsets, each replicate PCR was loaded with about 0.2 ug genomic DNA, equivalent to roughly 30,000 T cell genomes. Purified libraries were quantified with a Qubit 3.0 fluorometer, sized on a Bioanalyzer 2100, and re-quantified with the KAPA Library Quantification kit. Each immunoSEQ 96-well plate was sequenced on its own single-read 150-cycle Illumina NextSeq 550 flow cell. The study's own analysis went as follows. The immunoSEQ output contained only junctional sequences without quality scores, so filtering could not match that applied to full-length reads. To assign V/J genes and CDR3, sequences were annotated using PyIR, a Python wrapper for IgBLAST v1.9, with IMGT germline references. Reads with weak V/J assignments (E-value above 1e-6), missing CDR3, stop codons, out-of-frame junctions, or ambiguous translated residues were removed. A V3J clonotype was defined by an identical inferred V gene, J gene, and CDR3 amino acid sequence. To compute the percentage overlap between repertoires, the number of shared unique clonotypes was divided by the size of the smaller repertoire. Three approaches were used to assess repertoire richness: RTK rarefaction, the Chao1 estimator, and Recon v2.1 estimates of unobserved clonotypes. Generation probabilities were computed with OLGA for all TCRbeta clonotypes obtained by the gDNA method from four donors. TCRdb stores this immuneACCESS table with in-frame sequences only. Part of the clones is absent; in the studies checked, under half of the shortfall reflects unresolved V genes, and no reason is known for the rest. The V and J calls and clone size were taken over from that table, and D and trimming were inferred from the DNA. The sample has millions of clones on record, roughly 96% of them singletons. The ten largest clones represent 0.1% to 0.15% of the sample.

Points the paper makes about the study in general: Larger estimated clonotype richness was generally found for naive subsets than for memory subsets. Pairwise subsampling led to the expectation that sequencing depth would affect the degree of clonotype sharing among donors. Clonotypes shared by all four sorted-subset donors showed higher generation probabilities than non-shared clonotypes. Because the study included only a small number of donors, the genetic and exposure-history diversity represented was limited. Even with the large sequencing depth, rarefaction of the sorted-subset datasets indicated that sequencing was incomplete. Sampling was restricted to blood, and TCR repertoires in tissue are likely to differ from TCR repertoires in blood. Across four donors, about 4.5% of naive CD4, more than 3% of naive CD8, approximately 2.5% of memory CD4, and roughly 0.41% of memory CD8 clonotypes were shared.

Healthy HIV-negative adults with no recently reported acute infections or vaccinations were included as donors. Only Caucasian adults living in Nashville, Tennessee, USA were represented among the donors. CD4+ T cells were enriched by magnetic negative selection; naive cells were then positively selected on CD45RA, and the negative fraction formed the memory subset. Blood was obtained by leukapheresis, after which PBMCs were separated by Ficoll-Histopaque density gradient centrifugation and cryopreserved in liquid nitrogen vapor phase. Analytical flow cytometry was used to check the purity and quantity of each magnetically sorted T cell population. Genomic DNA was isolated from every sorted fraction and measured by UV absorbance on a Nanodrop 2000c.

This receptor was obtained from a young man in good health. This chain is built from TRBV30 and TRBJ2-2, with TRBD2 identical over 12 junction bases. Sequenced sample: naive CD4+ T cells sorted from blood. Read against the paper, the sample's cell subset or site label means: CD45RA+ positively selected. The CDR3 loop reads CAWSFSSGRAWLRTGELFF. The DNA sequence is TGTGCCTGGAGTTTCTCTAGCGGGAGGGCCTGGCTTCGGACCGGGGAGCTGTTTTTT.